This T cell receptor beta chain was obtained from a study of T cells in Graves' hyperthyroidism and ophthalmopathy. Whole-study context: At the time of initial diagnosis and before any treatment, peripheral blood was collected.

This clonotype was recorded a few times. The CDR3 totals 15 residues. Germline-derived CDR1 and CDR2 are SGHRS and YFSETQ. The junction had 8 bases not matched to a gene; V was cut back by 5 bases and J by 7 bases. The source material, RNA transcripts, was used to amplify TCR beta CDR3 regions. When the TCR CDR3 underwent first-round RT-PCR, the HTBI primer set was used. TCRdb itself ran the multiplex PCR reads through MiXCR, one entry per CDR3 protein. This repertoire shows hundreds of thousands of distinct CDR3 sequences, roughly 20% found once; its top ten account for around a third. Clinical Activity Scores of at least 3, NOSPECS grades of at least 4 and durations under 3 months characterized ophthalmopathy patients.

The clonotype was recovered from a young man with Graves' ophthalmopathy. The V and J genes are TRBV5-1 and TRBJ1-6; 8 positions match TRBD1. The sequencing input was blood. The CDR3 protein is CASSQSGQENSPLHF. For the CDR3, the DNA is TGCGCCAGCAGTCAATCGGGACAGGAAAATTCACCCCTCCACTTT.